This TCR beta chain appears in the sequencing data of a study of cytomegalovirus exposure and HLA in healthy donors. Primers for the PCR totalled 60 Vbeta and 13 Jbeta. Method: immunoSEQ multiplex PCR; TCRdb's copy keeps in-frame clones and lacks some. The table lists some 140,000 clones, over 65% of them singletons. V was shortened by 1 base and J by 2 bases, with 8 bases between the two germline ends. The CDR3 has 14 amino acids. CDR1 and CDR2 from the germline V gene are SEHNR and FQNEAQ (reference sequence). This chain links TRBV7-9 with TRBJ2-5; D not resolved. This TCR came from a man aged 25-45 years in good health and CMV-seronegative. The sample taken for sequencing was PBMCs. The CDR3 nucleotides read TGTGCCAGCAGCTTAGGCGCCAGGCAAGAGACCCAGTACTTC. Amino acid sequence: CASSLGARQETQYF.